The 13 T cell receptor beta chains given below trace back to one sample, sequenced in a study of blood T cell repertoires in COVID-19. Using immunoSEQ multiplex PCR, the repertoire was profiled, and TCRdb retains in-frame clones only, with some absent. The sample holds 450,000 to 500,000 clones, roughly nine tenths seen once. Sequencing was performed on PBMCs or T cells enriched from blood (not recorded which). These receptors were obtained from a woman aged 60 to 75 who had recovered from COVID-19.

The J gene is TRBJ1-5, the V gene TRBV6-1, with TRBD1 matching 7 bases. This CDR3 comprises 17 residues. The germline V gene encodes CDR1 MNHNS and CDR2 SASEGT. The ends lost 3 bases at V and 1 base at J; junction bases unmatched: 9. CDR3 protein: CASSESRGRRSNQPQHF. The CDR3 bases are TGTGCCAGCAGTGAGAGTAGGGGGCGACGGAGCAATCAGCCCCAGCATTTT.

This clone came up many times. This chain connects TRBV5-4 to TRBJ1-2, with 7 bases aligning to TRBD1. CDR1 and CDR2 (germline): SGHNT, YYREEE (reference sequence). The length of the CDR3 is 16 residues. Trimming removed 2 bases from V and 7 bases from J; junction bases left unmatched: 14. The CDR3 sequence: CASSFWNTRGLFGYTF. The CDR3 nucleotides are TGTGCCAGCAGCTTTTGGAATACAAGGGGGCTCTTTGGCTACACCTTC.

The chain joins TRBV24-1 to TRBJ2-2, with 8 nucleotides matching TRBD1. The ends lost 4 bases at V and 3 bases at J; junction bases unmatched: 9. The CDR3 totals 17 residues. Germline V gene data show CDR1 as KGHDR and CDR2 as SFDVKD. CDR3 sequence: CATSDRTGTRYTGELFF. The CDR3 DNA follows: TGTGCCACCAGTGACAGGACAGGGACAAGGTACACCGGGGAGCTGTTTTTT.

The chain is built from TRBV7-2 and TRBJ1-5; tentatively, D is TRBD1 (6 bases). The CDR3 is made up of 15 amino acids. Looked up from germline, CDR1 is SGHTA and CDR2 is FQGNSA. The V end lost 5 bases, the J end lost 5 bases, and 16 bases lay between the germline ends. Written as DNA, the CDR3 is TGTGCCAGCAGCCCCGGCGGGGGGCCTTATCAGCCCCAGCATTTT. Translated: CASSPGGGPYQPQHF.

This chain uses TRBV12-3 or TRBV12-4 with TRBJ1-2, with TRBD1 matching 7 bases. The CDR3 extends over 12 amino acids. V lost 4 bases and J lost 7; bases outside the gene matches: 3. CDR3 bases: TGTGCCAGCAGTTCAAGGGGGCCTGGCTACACCTTC. Translating it yields CASSSRGPGYTF.

The CDR3 sequence is CASSNGNTGELFF. DNA for the CDR3: TGTGCCAGCAGTAACGGGAACACCGGGGAGCTGTTTTTT. The V gene is TRBV6-5, the J gene TRBJ2-2; D call uncertain. V lost 5 bases and J 1 base, leaving 5 bases between the germline ends. The germline CDR1 and CDR2 sequences are MNHEY and SVGAGI. The CDR3 runs 13 residues.

The rearrangement uses TRBV9 and TRBJ1-2; TRBD1 might be the D (6 bases). This CDR3 has 13 residues. Germline V lookup: CDR1 SGDLS, CDR2 YYNGEE. V lost 2 bases and J lost 3, with 8 bases in between. The CDR3: CASSVSGDYGYTF. CDR3 sequence (DNA): TGTGCCAGCAGCGTTTCAGGGGACTATGGCTACACCTTC.

This chain links TRBV9 with TRBJ2-1; a possible D gene is TRBD1 (6 bases). CDR3 length equals 18 residues. V dropped 4 bases and J dropped 5 bases, with 25 bases sitting between them. From germline, CDR1 is SGDLS and CDR2 YYNGEE. The CDR3 here is CASSLNIKSGESHNEQFF. In nucleotides, the CDR3 is TGTGCCAGCAGCCTAAACATAAAGTCAGGGGAATCCCACAATGAGCAGTTCTTC.

J is TRBJ1-2 and V is TRBV4-1, with D possibly matching TRBD1 (5 bases). The CDR3 covers 16 residues. Germline CDR1 and CDR2: MGHRA and YSYEKL. Trimming took 1 base from V and 3 from J, leaving 15 bases between them. The CDR3 here is CASSQGIATGYYGYTF. CDR3 DNA sequence: TGCGCCAGCAGCCAAGGGATTGCTACAGGATACTATGGCTACACCTTC.

The chain uses TRBV6-1 and TRBJ2-4; possible D gene TRBD2, 6 bases. The V end was cut by 2 bases, the J end by 0 bases, with 17 bases between. CDR1 MNHNS and CDR2 SASEGT come from the germline V gene. The CDR3 totals 18 residues. CDR3 coding DNA: TGTGCCAGCAGTGAAATGGGCGGGGCTGCGGAAGCCAAAAACATTCAGTACTTC. Translating it yields CASSEMGGAAEAKNIQYF.

The genes are TRBV20-1 and TRBJ1-2, with 11 positions matching TRBD1. V was clipped by 3 bases and J by 5 bases; unmatched bases: 11. The CDR3 spans 16 residues. Germline CDR1 and CDR2: DFQATT and SNEGSKA (reference sequence). DNA for the CDR3: TGCAGTGCTAGTCAACTGGGACAGGGGGATATGTATGGCTACACCTTC. Encoded protein: CSASQLGQGDMYGYTF.

The chain joins TRBV2 to TRBJ1-5; D is unclear. Looked up from germline, CDR1 is SNHLY and CDR2 is FYNNEI. V was pared by 2 bases and J by 1 base, with 15 bases between. The CDR3 has 17 amino acids. The CDR3 bases are TGTGCCAGCAGTGAAAAAAAACCGATACTCAGCAATCAGCCCCAGCATTTT. It translates to CASSEKKPILSNQPQHF.

V usage is TRBV6-5 and J usage is TRBJ1-6; 9 bases map to TRBD1. Trimming took 9 bases from V and 0 from J; bases not matched to a gene: 3. CDR1 is MNHEY, CDR2 SVGAGI, per germline. CDR3 length: 15 residues. CDR3 sequence (DNA): TGTGCCAGTGAACAGGGGGCCTCCTATAATTCACCCCTCCACTTT. As protein: CASEQGASYNSPLHF.